This T cell receptor (beta chain) was retrieved from a study of long-term antiretroviral therapy in people with HIV. Study at large: Specimens dating back about a decade before the 2015 immediate-ART recommendation are the oldest included. Overall study findings and caveats: Whereas controls had wider CDR3 length ranges, HIV repertoires had narrower ones.

The CDR3 length is 13 residues. CDR1 and CDR2 (germline): SNHLY, FYNNEI. V was cut by 5 bases and J by 3 bases, with 11 bases left in between. They ran version v3.0 of the immunoSEQ assay at survey level. Roughly 40,000-50,000 T-cell genomes per sample were the sequencing target. The data were produced by immunoSEQ multiplex PCR, yet TCRdb's version contains in-frame clones alone and is incomplete. Seen here are tens of thousands of clones, more than 90% observed once, and the top ten hold around 8%. As for this clone: Antigen: not known.

The sample here was unsorted PBMCs, taken approximately 6.3 years after starting antiretroviral therapy. This sequence originates from a young man with HIV. The rearrangement joins TRBV2 to TRBJ2-7, with D tentatively TRBD1 (5 bases). CDR3: CASSIDSNYEQYF. The CDR3, as DNA: TGTGCCAGCAGTATCGACAGTAACTACGAGCAGTACTTC.